This TCR beta chain was captured by sequencing in a study of T cell responses to AZD1222 COVID-19 vaccine (dated by TCRdb to the early 2020s). Notes on the research overall: AZD1222 recipients with second doses at about 4 weeks or about 12 weeks were pooled, because spike-specific TCR depth and breadth did not differ between schedules. Trial participants were enrolled by age into subgroups of 18-55, 56-69 and 70-plus years, and around 150, 28 and 57 TCR-sequenced participants, respectively, were included in these subgroups. A total of just over 230 trial participants underwent TCR sequencing, of whom more than 200 had received two doses of AZD1222 and 26 had received two doses of the MenACWY control vaccine. Broad study findings and their caveats: CD4 TCRs associated with the vaccine covered the entire spike protein, and the dominant responses were in regions 160-218 and 743-854. No day 14 peak-response samples were available, so repertoires were characterized only after the peak T cell response. Conclusions about previously exposed vaccinees are limited, since just 6 or 7 AZD1222 recipients were seropositive for SARS-CoV-2 at baseline. Most participants were white British and females outnumbered males, and the authors suggested that clonal diversity may have been underestimated. Epitopes outside the regions mutated in the B.1.351 and B.1.1.7 variants were reportedly recognized by nearly half of the unique spike-specific TCRs. After two AZD1222 doses, both the breadth and the depth of spike-specific TCRs were significantly higher than at day 0 and than in MenACWY recipients. The 56-69-year group was small, and its depth increase did not reach significance, likely because of low power.

The CDR3 regions of human TCRbeta chains were analyzed by immunosequencing. The authors processed their data as follows. TCRs in the repertoires were compared against a reference library of SARS-CoV-2-specific TCRs that had been generated with the MIRA antigen-specificity platform. Breadth meant the fraction of unique TCRs that were SARS-CoV-2-associated, whereas depth meant the fraction of total T cells that were SARS-CoV-2-associated. Each spike-specific TCR was assigned to its reactive spike region and to a CD4 or CD8 class using the MIRA data. Log10-transformed breadth and depth values were compared by one-way ANOVA with Sidak's multiple comparisons tests. TCRdb provides this immuneACCESS table in a form limited to in-frame rearrangements. Some clones are lacking; in checked studies, under half of them reflect an unresolved V gene, and why the rest are absent is not known. V and J calls and clone size are as listed in that table; D and trimming were resolved from the DNA. The sample records 150,000 to 170,000 clones, about 85% of which are singletons. Less than 3.5% of the sample comes from the top ten.

V was cut back by 0 bases and J by 5 bases, leaving a gap of 11 bases between them. From a lookup of the germline V gene (reference sequence), CDR1 and CDR2 are SGHNT and YYREEE. The CDR3 runs 14 amino acids, cysteine and phenylalanine included. CDR3 DNA is the only sequence kept; it has 42 bases, read in frame from the first base. About this clone: Its antigen specificity is not known. Per-base quality was not reported, and no clone a single base away is much larger than it.

The sample's time point label is to be understood as: baseline before first vaccination. The vaccinee samples were drawn from two UK trials, COV001 and COV002, one of which was a single-blind randomized controlled phase 2/3 trial testing AZD1222 (ChAdOx1 nCoV-19) in healthy adults. Trial participant PBMC samples were collected at day 0 and day 28 after the second dose for TCRbeta chain sequencing. This sequence was found in an adult in good health. This material consisted of peripheral blood, taken on day 0 of AZD1222 vaccination. The chain is encoded by TRBV5-4 joined to TRBJ1-2; no confident D gene assignment can be made. The CDR3 protein is CASSLGTDGYGYTF. The nucleotides are TGTGCCAGCAGCTTGGGTACAGATGGATATGGCTACACCTTC.